Each of the 5 T cell receptor beta chains below was sequenced from the same sample in a study of blood T cell repertoires in COVID-19. Sequencing used immunoSEQ multiplex PCR; TCRdb keeps in-frame clones, though not all of them. The data contain roughly 300,000 clones, about 85% of them singletons. The sequenced sample was PBMCs or T cells enriched from blood (not recorded which). These receptors were taken from a woman in her forties or fifties who had recovered from COVID-19.

The chain joins TRBV6-2 or TRBV6-3 to TRBJ2-6, with 7 bases aligning to TRBD2. Unmatched junction bases numbered 5, after V lost 4 bases and J lost 2 bases. The CDR3 is made up of 16 amino acids. The germline CDR1 and CDR2 sequences are MNHEY and SVGEGT. CDR3 region: CASSLQRGTGANVLTF. The CDR3 DNA is TGTGCCAGCAGTTTACAGCGGGGTACTGGGGCCAACGTCCTGACTTTC.

V and J are TRBV19 and TRBJ2-1; no clear D gene. Germline assignment: CDR1 LNHDA and CDR2 SQIVND (reference sequence). The V and J ends lost 2 bases and 8 bases respectively, with 10 bases between them. The CDR3 contains 13 residues. The CDR3 sequence: CASSISESDEQFF. The CDR3 DNA sequence: TGTGCCAGTAGTATATCCGAGAGCGATGAGCAGTTCTTC. Full variable domain (outside the CDR3, taken from reference TRBV19 and TRBJ2-1): DGGITQSPKYLFRKEGQNVTLSCEQNLNHDAMYWYRQDPGQGLRLIYYSQIVNDFQKGDIAEGYSVSREKKESFPLTVTSAQKNPTAFYLCASSISESDEQFFGPGTRLTVL.

V is TRBV15 and J is TRBJ2-3; TRBD1 matches at 7 bases. Germline assignment: CDR1 LNHNV and CDR2 YYDKDF (reference sequence). V was pared by 1 base and J by 1 base, with 2 bases of the junction left unmatched. This CDR3 spans 15 amino acids. The CDR3 reads CATSRGQGGTDTQYF. The CDR3 nucleotides are TGTGCCACCAGCAGAGGACAGGGTGGCACAGATACGCAGTATTTT.

This chain links TRBV19 with TRBJ2-2, with 16 bases aligning to TRBD2. Germline-derived CDR1 and CDR2 are LNHDA and SQIVND (reference sequence). The trim removed 10 bases at V and 4 bases at J, leaving 6 bases unmatched. CDR3 length equals 16 residues. Here the CDR3 reads CAKGTSGGGATGELFF. In DNA form, the CDR3 reads TGTGCCAAAGGGACTAGCGGGGGGGGTGCCACCGGGGAGCTGTTTTTT.

Written as DNA, the CDR3 is TGTGCCAGCAGCTTAGGCACTAACGCCATATATTTT. Translation: CASSLGTNAIYF. The J gene is TRBJ1-3, the V gene TRBV7-9; D not resolved. CDR3 length: 12 residues. Germline-derived CDR1 and CDR2 are SEHNR and FQNEAQ (reference sequence). Deletions cut 1 base from V and 11 bases from J, with 9 bases between.